The 27 T cell receptor beta chains below come from one sample, sequenced in a study of cytomegalovirus exposure and HLA in healthy donors. PCR involved 60 Vbeta and 13 Jbeta primers. Data came from immunoSEQ multiplex PCR; TCRdb stores just in-frame clones and leaves some out. Of 70,000 to 100,000 clones detected, about two thirds appear once; the ten largest clones hold approximately 2.9%. Specimen: PBMCs. The receptors were sampled from a man in his fifties or sixties in good health and CMV-seronegative.

The chain combines TRBV15 with TRBJ2-7; D unclear. Per the germline V gene, CDR1 is LNHNV and CDR2 is YYDKDF (reference sequence). CDR3 size: 14 residues. V gave up 1 base and J gave up 0 bases, with 7 bases separating them. CDR3 DNA sequence: TGTGCCACCAGCAGAGCTGGCAGCTCCTACGAGCAGTACTTC. This sequence encodes CATSRAGSSYEQYF. Supplemented by reference TRBV15 and TRBJ2-7, the full variable domain reads DAMVIQNPRYQVTQFGKPVTLSCSQTLNHNVMYWYQQKSSQAPKLLFHYYDKDFNNEADTPDNFQSRRPNTSFCFLDIRSPGLGDTAMYLCATSRAGSSYEQYFGPGTRLTVT.

CDR3 sequence reads: CASSPRRGWENTEAFF. CDR3 DNA: TGTGCCAGCTCACCACGTCGGGGGTGGGAGAACACTGAAGCTTTCTTT. This sequence joins TRBV18 and TRBJ1-1; a possible D gene is TRBD1 (5 bases). The V end lost 1 base, the J end lost 1 base, and 13 bases lay between the germline ends. CDR1 is KGHSH, CDR2 LQKENI, per germline. This CDR3 region has 16 residues.

The count of this clone is one. The genes are TRBV6-1 and TRBJ2-3; 8 bases align to TRBD1. The germline gives CDR1 MNHNS, CDR2 SASEGT. There are 16 residues in the CDR3. Trimming cost V 3 bases and J 3 bases; bases outside gene matches: 8. In DNA, the CDR3 is TGTGCCAGCAGTGATTGGGACAGGTCAAGAACAGATACGCAGTATTTT. It is translated as CASSDWDRSRTDTQYF.

The V gene is TRBV4-1, the J gene TRBJ1-1, with D perhaps matching TRBD1 (5 bases). CDR3 size: 15 residues. Trimming pared 1 base from V and 3 bases from J, leaving 12 bases between. Germline CDR1 is MGHRA and CDR2 is YSYEKL. The CDR3 nucleotides are TGCGCCAGCAGCCAAGGGAACAGGTTTTACACTGAAGCTTTCTTT. Its protein is CASSQGNRFYTEAFF.

This clone was seen more than once but under ten times. The V and J genes are TRBV18 and TRBJ1-1; 10 bases line up with TRBD1. V shed 4 bases, J shed 5 bases, and the junction held 10 bases outside the gene matches. Germline values: CDR1 KGHSH, CDR2 LQKENI. This CDR3 spans 16 amino acids. CDR3 in amino acids: CASSRGTGDLSTEAFF. The CDR3 DNA follows: TGTGCCAGCTCACGCGGGACAGGGGACCTGAGTACTGAAGCTTTCTTT.

This sequence joins TRBV19 and TRBJ2-1, with TRBD2 as a possible D gene (6 bases). CDR3 length: 14 residues. Germline-derived CDR1 and CDR2 are LNHDA and SQIVND (reference sequence). Trimming removed 5 bases at V and 8 bases at J, with 16 bases between. CDR3 region: CASSLRGASHEQFF. The CDR3 DNA is TGTGCCAGTAGTCTTCGCGGGGCTTCCCATGAGCAGTTCTTC.

This clone was recorded a few times. The gene calls are TRBV6-1 and TRBJ1-3, with no clear D. V shed 2 bases and J shed 4 bases, with 6 bases lying between them. The CDR3 contains 13 residues. CDR1 is MNHNS and CDR2 is SASEGT in the germline V gene. DNA of the CDR3: TGTGCCAGCAGTGAATTGGCCGGAAACACCATATATTTT. Protein product: CASSELAGNTIYF.

The J gene is TRBJ1-4, the V gene TRBV19; TRBD1 is a possible D gene (6 bases). There are 15 residues in the CDR3. Germline assignment: CDR1 LNHDA and CDR2 SQIVND (reference sequence). V was trimmed by 8 bases and J by 0 bases, leaving 13 bases between them. CDR3 nucleotide sequence: TGTGCCAGTGGCCGACGGACAGCAACTAATGAAAAACTGTTTTTT. This encodes CASGRRTATNEKLFF.

The chain has TRBV4-1 and TRBJ1-4; a weak D match, TRBD1 (5 bases). This CDR3 contains 14 residues. Looked up from germline, CDR1 is MGHRA and CDR2 is YSYEKL. The germline V and J ends were trimmed by 1 base and 8 bases, with 11 bases remaining between them. The CDR3 coding sequence is TGCGCCAGCAGCCAAGCAGGGCTTTGGGAAAAACTGTTTTTT. It encodes CASSQAGLWEKLFF.

The CDR3 DNA sequence: TGTGCCAGCAGCTCCTACGACAGGACCTACGAGCAGTACTTC. It encodes CASSSYDRTYEQYF. V is TRBV5-6 and J is TRBJ2-5; possible D gene TRBD1, 6 bases. TRBJ2-7 explains the end of the DNA better; the J call may be wrong. This CDR3 region has 14 residues. Germline V gene data show CDR1 as SGHDT and CDR2 as YYEEEE.

The sample holds a few counts of this clone. The rearrangement links TRBV7-2 to TRBJ1-2; TRBD1 matches 8 bases. The CDR3 loop spans 13 amino acids. Germline V gives CDR1 SGHTA, CDR2 FQGNSA. The V and J ends lost 2 bases and 8 bases, in that order; junction bases with no gene match: 4. The CDR3 here is CASSLQGAMGYTF. The CDR3 DNA is TGTGCCAGCAGCTTACAGGGGGCCATGGGCTACACCTTC.

V and J are TRBV4-3 and TRBJ2-1; maybe TRBD1 (6 bases). Trimming took 1 base from V and 4 from J, leaving 14 bases between them. This CDR3 is built from 16 residues. Germline loops: CDR1 LGHNA, CDR2 YSLEER. The CDR3 bases are TGCGCCAGCAGCCAAGTGAGGACAGCGCCATACAATGAGCAGTTCTTC. Its translation is CASSQVRTAPYNEQFF.

Turning to this clone: At one of its ends the junction is not consistent with the germline gene, which may arise from a read error. This chain links TRBV9 with TRBJ2-3; perhaps TRBD1 as D (5 bases). From germline, CDR1 is SGDLS and CDR2 YYNGEE. There are 13 residues in the CDR3. CDR3 DNA sequence: TGTGCCAGCAGCGTACAAGACACAGGTACGCAGTATTTT. The encoded protein is CASSVQDTGTQYF.

The chain uses TRBV7-8 and TRBJ1-3; perhaps TRBD1 as D (5 bases). Germline-derived CDR1 and CDR2 are SGHVS and FQNEAQ. CDR3 length: 12 amino acids. V dropped 1 base and J dropped 8 bases, with 6 bases sitting between them. CDR3 sequence reads: CASSLVGDTIYF. DNA of the CDR3: TGTGCCAGCAGCTTAGTAGGGGACACCATATATTTT.

This chain connects TRBV10-3 to TRBJ2-7, with TRBD1 matching over 8 bases. This CDR3 comprises 13 residues. Germline CDR1 ENHRY, CDR2 SYGVKD. V lost 5 bases, J lost 6 bases, and 6 bases stayed unmatched. CDR3 DNA: TGTGCCATCAGTAACTATGACAGGGGCGAGCAGTACTTC. This codes for CAISNYDRGEQYF.

Turning to this clone: One end of the junction varies from germline; a read error may be responsible. The rearrangement joins TRBV7-7 to TRBJ1-4, with 9 bases identical to TRBD1. Germline CDR1 is SSHAT and CDR2 is FNYEAQ (reference sequence). The CDR3 contains 14 residues. This CDR3 reads CASSPGQGNEKLFF. CDR3 nucleotides: TGTGCTAGCAGCCCCGGACAGGGGAATGAAAAACTGTTTTTT.

This clone was found a few times. The chain uses TRBV5-6 and TRBJ2-7; 9 nucleotides agree with TRBD1. The CDR3 spans 14 residues. Per the germline V gene, CDR1 is SGHDT and CDR2 is YYEEEE. V lost 3 bases to trimming and J lost 7 bases; unmatched junction nucleotides: 8. The CDR3, as DNA: TGTGCCAGCAGCTCGACAGGGGGGGTTGATGAGCAGTACGTC. This translates into CASSSTGGVDEQYV.

This clone turned up a few times. V is TRBV6-1 and J is TRBJ1-1; tentative D call: TRBD1 (6 bases). The CDR3 spans 12 residues. V dropped 6 bases and J dropped 7 bases, with 12 bases sitting between them. Germline V CDR1 and CDR2: MNHNS, SASEGT. The CDR3 loop is CASSGTFVEAFF. The CDR3 coding sequence is TGTGCCAGCAGCGGGACATTCGTTGAAGCTTTCTTT.

The chain has TRBV13 and TRBJ2-2, with TRBD2 identical over 10 bases. J lost 4 bases, V lost 8 bases, and 10 bases had no gene match. CDR1 is PRHDT, CDR2 FYEKMQ, per germline (reference sequence). The CDR3 contains 16 residues. Written as DNA, the CDR3 is TGTGCCAGCGGATTCCATCCTAGCGGGGGCACCGGGGAGCTGTTTTTT. It codes for CASGFHPSGGTGELFF.

This chain joins TRBV28 and TRBJ2-3, with D unclear. CDR3 length: 15 amino acids. Germline V lookup: CDR1 MDHEN, CDR2 SYDVKM. With 3 bases removed from V and 0 bases from J, the gap between germline ends came to 10 bases. As DNA, the CDR3 is TGTGCCAGCAGTTTGTTTTTGCGGAGCACAGATACGCAGTATTTT. Its protein is CASSLFLRSTDTQYF.

This clone occurred a few times. The genes are TRBV7-2 and TRBJ2-3; the D gene is possibly TRBD2 (5 bases). Germline loops: CDR1 SGHTA, CDR2 FQGNSA. Trimming pared 6 bases from V and 2 bases from J, leaving 9 bases between. The CDR3 is made up of 13 amino acids. The CDR3 DNA follows: TGTGCCAGCAGGAGAGGGCTCACAGATACGCAGTATTTT. Protein: CASRRGLTDTQYF.

The chain couples TRBV29-1 to TRBJ2-5, with 10 bases fitting TRBD1. There are 14 residues in the CDR3. The junction had 10 bases not matched to a gene; V was cut back by 7 bases and J by 5 bases. Germline CDR1 and CDR2: SQVTM and ANQGSEA. The CDR3 nucleotides read TGCAGCGCCTCGACAGGGGGCCGGGGGGAGACCCAGTACTTC. This gives the protein CSASTGGRGETQYF.

The rearrangement joins TRBV4-2 to TRBJ2-7; 9 positions agree with TRBD2. After removal of 1 base from V and 2 bases from J, the junction contained 6 bases not matched to a gene. Germline V gene lookup returns CDR1 LGHNA and CDR2 YNFKEQ. The CDR3 contains 16 residues. The CDR3 coding sequence is TGTGCCAGCAGCCAAGTTAAGGCTAGCGGGGCCTACGAGCAGTACTTC. Translation gives CASSQVKASGAYEQYF.

The chain is built from TRBV18 and TRBJ2-3, with 9 positions matching TRBD2. CDR1 and CDR2 (germline): KGHSH, LQKENI. J gave up 1 base and V 3 bases, and 8 bases lay outside the gene matches. The CDR3 length is 17 residues. The CDR3 sequence: CASSPQAGGSGTDTQYF. CDR3 sequence (DNA): TGTGCCAGCTCACCTCAAGCGGGGGGCAGCGGCACAGATACGCAGTATTTT.

J is TRBJ1-1 and V is TRBV7-2; 7 bases are a match to TRBD1. The CDR3 runs 15 residues. V dropped 1 base and J dropped 1; count of bases not matched to a gene: 3. The germline V gene has CDR1 SGHTA and CDR2 FQGNSA. The CDR3 DNA reads TGTGCCAGCAGCTTAGTCGGGACAGCGAACACTGAAGCTTTCTTT. Protein sequence: CASSLVGTANTEAFF. The full variable domain, in which reference TRBV7-2 and TRBJ1-1 provide the parts outside the CDR3, is GAGVSQSPSNKVTEKGKDVELRCDPISGHTALYWYRQSLGQGLEFLIYFQGNSAPDKSGLPSDRFSAERTGGSVSTLTIQRTQQEDSAVYLCASSLVGTANTEAFFGQGTRLTVV.

The chain has TRBV10-1 and TRBJ2-5; 8 nucleotides agree with TRBD1. J lost 0 bases, V lost 3 bases, and 3 bases had no gene match. CDR1 WNHNN and CDR2 SYGVQD come from the germline V gene (reference sequence). This CDR3 has 15 residues. This CDR3 reads CASSDQTGDQETQYF. DNA for the CDR3: TGCGCCAGCAGTGACCAGACAGGGGACCAAGAGACCCAGTACTTC.

This clone was seen once. The chain uses TRBV6-1 and TRBJ1-1; unclear D gene. This CDR3 region has 14 residues. CDR1 is MNHNS, CDR2 SASEGT, per germline. Trimming removed 1 base at V and 1 base at J, with 7 bases between. The CDR3, as DNA: TGTGCCAGCAGTGAAGGTCCCCGGAACACTGAAGCTTTCTTT. Protein: CASSEGPRNTEAFF.